Described below is a single TCR beta chain sequence and its context. This CDR3 region has 14 residues. Germline V gene lookup returns CDR1 KGHDR and CDR2 SFDVKD. Unmatched junction bases numbered 2, after V lost 4 bases and J lost 4 bases. Clones were sequenced by immunoSEQ multiplex PCR, and TCRdb holds only the in-frame ones, with some missing. The sample lists roughly 240,000 clones, around 87% occurring once. This specimen comes from a study of blood T cell repertoires in COVID-19. The overall study: The United States, Italy and Spain were the sources of the acute and convalescent COVID-19 samples. Sources were T cells, B-cell-depleted T cells, or PBMCs; the material itself was cDNA or gDNA.

The TCR sequence derives from a man between 18 and 35 years old with active or convalescent COVID-19. J is TRBJ1-2 and V is TRBV24-1; 10 bases map to TRBD1. Sequenced sample: peripheral blood. In DNA, the CDR3 is TGTGCCACCAGTGAGCGGACAGGGGGCTATGGCTACACCTTC. It codes for CATSERTGGYGYTF.